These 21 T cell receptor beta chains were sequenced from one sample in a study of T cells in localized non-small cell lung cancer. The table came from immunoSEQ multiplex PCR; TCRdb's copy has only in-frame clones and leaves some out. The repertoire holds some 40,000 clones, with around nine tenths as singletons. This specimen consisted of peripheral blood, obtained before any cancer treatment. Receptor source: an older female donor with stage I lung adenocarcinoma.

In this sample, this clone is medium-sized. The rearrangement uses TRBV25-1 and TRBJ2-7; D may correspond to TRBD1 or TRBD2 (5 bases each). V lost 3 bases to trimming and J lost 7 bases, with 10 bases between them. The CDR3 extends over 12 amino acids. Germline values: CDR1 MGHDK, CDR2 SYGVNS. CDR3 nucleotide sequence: TGTGCCAGCAGTGATTGGGGGTGGGAGCAGTACTTC. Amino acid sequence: CASSDWGWEQYF.

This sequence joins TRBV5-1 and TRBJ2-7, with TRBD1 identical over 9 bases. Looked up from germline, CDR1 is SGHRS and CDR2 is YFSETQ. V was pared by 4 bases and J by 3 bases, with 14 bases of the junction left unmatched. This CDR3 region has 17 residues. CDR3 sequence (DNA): TGCGCCAGCAGCCTTGTTCCCGCCGGGACAGGGAACTACGAGCAGTACTTC. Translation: CASSLVPAGTGNYEQYF.

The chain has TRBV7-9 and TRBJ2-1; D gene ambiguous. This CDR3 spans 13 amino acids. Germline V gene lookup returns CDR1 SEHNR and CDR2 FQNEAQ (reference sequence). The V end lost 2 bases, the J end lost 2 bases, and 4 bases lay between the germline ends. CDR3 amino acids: CASSLNPYNEQFF. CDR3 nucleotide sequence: TGTGCCAGCAGCTTAAACCCCTACAATGAGCAGTTCTTC.

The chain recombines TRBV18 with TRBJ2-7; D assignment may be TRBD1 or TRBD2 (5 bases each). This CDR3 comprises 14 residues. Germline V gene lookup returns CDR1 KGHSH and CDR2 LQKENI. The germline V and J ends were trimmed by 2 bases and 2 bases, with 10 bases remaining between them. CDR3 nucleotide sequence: TGTGCCAGCTCACCAATCGGGGACGCCTACGAGCAGTACTTC. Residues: CASSPIGDAYEQYF.

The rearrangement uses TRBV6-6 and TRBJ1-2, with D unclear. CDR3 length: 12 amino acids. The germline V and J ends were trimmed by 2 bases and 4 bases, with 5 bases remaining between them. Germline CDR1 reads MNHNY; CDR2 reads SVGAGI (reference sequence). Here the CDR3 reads CASSYGFYGYTF. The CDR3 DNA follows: TGTGCCAGCAGTTACGGATTCTATGGCTACACCTTC.

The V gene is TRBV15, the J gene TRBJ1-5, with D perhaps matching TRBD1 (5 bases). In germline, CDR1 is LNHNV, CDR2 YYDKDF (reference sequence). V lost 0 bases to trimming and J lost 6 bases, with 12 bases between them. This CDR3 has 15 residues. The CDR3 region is CATSREGRAGQPQHF. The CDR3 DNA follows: TGTGCCACCAGCAGAGAAGGCAGGGCTGGTCAGCCCCAGCATTTT. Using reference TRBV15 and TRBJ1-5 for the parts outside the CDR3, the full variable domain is DAMVIQNPRYQVTQFGKPVTLSCSQTLNHNVMYWYQQKSSQAPKLLFHYYDKDFNNEADTPDNFQSRRPNTSFCFLDIRSPGLGDTAMYLCATSREGRAGQPQHFGDGTRLSIL.

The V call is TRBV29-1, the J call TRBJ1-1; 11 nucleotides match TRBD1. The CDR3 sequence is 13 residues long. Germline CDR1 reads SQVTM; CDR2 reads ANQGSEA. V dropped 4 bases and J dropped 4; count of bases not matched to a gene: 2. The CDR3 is CSVAGTGGTEAFF. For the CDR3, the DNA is TGCAGCGTTGCCGGGACAGGGGGCACTGAAGCTTTCTTT.

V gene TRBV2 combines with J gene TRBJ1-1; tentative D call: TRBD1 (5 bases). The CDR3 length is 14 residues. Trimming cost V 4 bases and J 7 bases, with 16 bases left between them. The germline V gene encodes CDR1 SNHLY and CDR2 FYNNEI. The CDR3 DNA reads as TGTGCCAGCAGTGTTGGGGCCGGGGGTGGTGAAGCTTTCTTT. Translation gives CASSVGAGGGEAFF. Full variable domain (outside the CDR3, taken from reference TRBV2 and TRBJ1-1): EPEVTQTPSHQVTQMGQEVILRCVPISNHLYFYWYRQILGQKVEFLVSFYNNEISEKSEIFDDQFSVERPDGSNFTLKIRSTKLEDSAMYFCASSVGAGGGEAFFGQGTRLTVV.

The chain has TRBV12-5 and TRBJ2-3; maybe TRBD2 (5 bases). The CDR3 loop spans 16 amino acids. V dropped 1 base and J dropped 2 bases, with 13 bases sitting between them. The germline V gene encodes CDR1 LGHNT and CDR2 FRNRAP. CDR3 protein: CASGLGLIGNTDTQYF. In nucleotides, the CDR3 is TGTGCTAGTGGTTTGGGGTTAATCGGGAACACAGATACGCAGTATTTT. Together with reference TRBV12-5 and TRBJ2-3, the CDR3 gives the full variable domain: DARVTQTPRHKVTEMGQEVTMRCQPILGHNTVFWYRQTMMQGLELLAYFRNRAPLDDSGMPKDRFSAEMPDATLATLKIQPSEPRDSAVYFCASGLGLIGNTDTQYFGPGTRLTVL.

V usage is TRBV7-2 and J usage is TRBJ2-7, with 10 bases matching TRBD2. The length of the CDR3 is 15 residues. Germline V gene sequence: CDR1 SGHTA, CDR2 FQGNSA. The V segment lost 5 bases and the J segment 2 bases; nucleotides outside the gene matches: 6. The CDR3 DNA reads TGTGCCAGCAGCCTTAGCGGGGGGCCTGCCTACGAGCAGTACTTC. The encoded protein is CASSLSGGPAYEQYF.

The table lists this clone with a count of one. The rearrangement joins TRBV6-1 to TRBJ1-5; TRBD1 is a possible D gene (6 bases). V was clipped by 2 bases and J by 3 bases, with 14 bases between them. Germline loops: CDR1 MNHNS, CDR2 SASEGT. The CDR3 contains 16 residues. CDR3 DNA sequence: TGTGCCAGCAGTGAAATGGGACACCCGTCCAATCAGCCCCAGCATTTT. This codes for CASSEMGHPSNQPQHF.

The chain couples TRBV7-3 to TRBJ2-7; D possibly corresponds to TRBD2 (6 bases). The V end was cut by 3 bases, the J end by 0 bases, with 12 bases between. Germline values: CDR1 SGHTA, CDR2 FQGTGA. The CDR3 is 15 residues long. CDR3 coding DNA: TGTGCCAGCAGCTTGGGGGGTAGGAGCTCCTACGAGCAGTACTTC. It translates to CASSLGGRSSYEQYF.

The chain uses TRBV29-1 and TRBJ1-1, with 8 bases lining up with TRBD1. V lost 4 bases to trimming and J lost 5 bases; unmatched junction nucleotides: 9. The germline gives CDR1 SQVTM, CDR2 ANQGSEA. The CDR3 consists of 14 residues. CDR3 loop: CSVVQGARGTEAFF. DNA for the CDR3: TGCAGCGTTGTGCAGGGGGCAAGGGGAACTGAAGCTTTCTTT.

In DNA, the CDR3 is TGTGCCAGCGGGACAGGGTACTCCTACGAGCAGTACTTC. Amino acids: CASGTGYSYEQYF. The chain is built from TRBV11-2 and TRBJ2-7; TRBD1 agrees at 9 bases. The V gene end was trimmed by 8 bases and the J gene end by 0 bases; junction bases not matched to a gene: 2. The CDR3 runs 13 residues. CDR1 and CDR2 (germline): SGHAT, FQNNGV.

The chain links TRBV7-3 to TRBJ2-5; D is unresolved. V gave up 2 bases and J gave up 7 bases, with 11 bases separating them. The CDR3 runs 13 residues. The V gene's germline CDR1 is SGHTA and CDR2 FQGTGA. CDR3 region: CASSLVVTGTQYF. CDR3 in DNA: TGTGCCAGCAGCTTAGTGGTAACCGGGACCCAGTACTTC.

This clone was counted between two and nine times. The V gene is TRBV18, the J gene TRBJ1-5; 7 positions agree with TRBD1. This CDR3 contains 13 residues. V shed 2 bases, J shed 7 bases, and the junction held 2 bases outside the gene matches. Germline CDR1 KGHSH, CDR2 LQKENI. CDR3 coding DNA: TGTGCCAGCTCACCATCAGGGGGACAGCCCCAGCATTTT. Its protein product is CASSPSGGQPQHF.

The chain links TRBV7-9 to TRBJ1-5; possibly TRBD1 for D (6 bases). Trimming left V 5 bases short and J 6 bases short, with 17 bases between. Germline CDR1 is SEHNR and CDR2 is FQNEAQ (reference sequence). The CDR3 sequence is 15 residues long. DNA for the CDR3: TGTGCCAGCAGCCCCCGGGGCGGGGGCAGTCAGCCCCAGCATTTT. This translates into CASSPRGGGSQPQHF.

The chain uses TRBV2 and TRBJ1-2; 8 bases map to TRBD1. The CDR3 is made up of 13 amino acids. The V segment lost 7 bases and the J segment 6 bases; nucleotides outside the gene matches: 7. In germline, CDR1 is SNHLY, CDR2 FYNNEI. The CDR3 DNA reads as TGTGCCAGCAAGGTAGACAGGGGTAATGGCTACACCTTC. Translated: CASKVDRGNGYTF.

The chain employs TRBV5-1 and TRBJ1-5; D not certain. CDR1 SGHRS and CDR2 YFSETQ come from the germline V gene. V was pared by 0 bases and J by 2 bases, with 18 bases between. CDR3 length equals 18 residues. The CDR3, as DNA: TGCGCCAGCAGCTTGGCCGGTGGCAGGACGGAAGGCAATCAGCCCCAGCATTTT. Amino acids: CASSLAGGRTEGNQPQHF.

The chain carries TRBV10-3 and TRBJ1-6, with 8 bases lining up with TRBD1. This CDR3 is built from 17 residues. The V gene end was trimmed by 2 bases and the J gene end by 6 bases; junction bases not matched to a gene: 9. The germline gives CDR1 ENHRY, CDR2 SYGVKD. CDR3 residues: CAISEPFGTGSNSPLHF. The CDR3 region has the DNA TGTGCCATCAGTGAGCCCTTTGGGACAGGCTCTAATTCACCCCTCCACTTT.

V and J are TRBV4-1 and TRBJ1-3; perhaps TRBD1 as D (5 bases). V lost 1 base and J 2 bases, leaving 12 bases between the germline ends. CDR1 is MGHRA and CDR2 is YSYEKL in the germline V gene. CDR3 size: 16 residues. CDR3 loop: CASSQGPRGAGNTIYF. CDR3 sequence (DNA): TGCGCCAGCAGCCAAGGCCCGAGAGGGGCTGGAAACACCATATATTTT.